This is a list of T cell receptor beta chains from one sample in a study of T cells in Graves' hyperthyroidism and ophthalmopathy. Via MiXCR, TCRdb re-called the multiplex PCR reads, giving one row per CDR3 protein. The data contain under 400,000 distinct CDR3 sequences, less than 20% of them seen just once; the ten biggest clones take up roughly 16%. Sample: blood. The receptors shown here come from a woman aged 40 to 50 with Graves' ophthalmopathy. The CDR3 runs from the conserved cysteine through the conserved F or W. A D gene is named only where the DNA matches it firmly. Not every row has a clone size; where given, it reads once, few, many or a size class.

d_call	v_call	cdr3_length	j_call	clone_size	cdr3_aa	cdr3_nt
NA	TRBV7-2	13	TRBJ1-5	many	CATSWTGNQPQHF	TGTGCCACTTCCTGGACAGGCAATCAGCCCCAGCATTTT
NA	TRBV19	15	TRBJ1-2	many	CASSIQRSNEYGYTF	TGTGCCAGTAGTATCCAACGCAGCAACGAGTATGGCTACACCTTC
TRBD1	TRBV19	16	TRBJ2-7	many	CASSPRRDRGSYEQYF	TGTGCCAGTAGTCCTAGGAGGGACAGGGGCTCCTACGAGCAGTACTTC
NA	TRBV29-1	11	TRBJ1-1	many	CSVREPGQAFF	TGCAGCGTTAGGGAACCCGGACAGGCTTTCTTT
NA	TRBV6-2/TRBV6-3	12	TRBJ1-2	many	CASGAGSYGYTF	TGTGCCAGCGGCGCGGGGAGCTATGGCTACACCTTC
NA	TRBV6-1	13	TRBJ1-1	NA	CAISPRMNTEAFF	TGTGCCATCTCACCTCGGATGAACACTGAAGCTTTCTTT
NA	TRBV6-1	13	TRBJ2-2	NA	CATKDPYTGELFF	TGTGCCACCAAAGATCCCTACACCGGGGAGCTGTTTTTT
NA	TRBV20-1	16	TRBJ1-5	NA	CSARGSGRFSNQPQHF	TGCAGTGCTAGAGGGTCAGGGAGGTTTAGCAATCAGCCCCAGCATTTT
NA	TRBV12-3/TRBV12-4	13	TRBJ2-7	NA	CASSWGDLYEQYF	TGTGCCAGCAGTTGGGGTGACTTGTACGAGCAGTACTTC
TRBD1	TRBV27	14	TRBJ1-5	NA	CASQTRGGNQPQHF	TGTGCCAGCCAGACCAGGGGGGGAAATCAGCCCCAGCATTTT
TRBD2	TRBV28	15	TRBJ2-5	many	CASRPFSGIEETQYF	TGTGCCAGCAGGCCCTTTAGCGGGATAGAAGAGACCCAGTACTTC
TRBD1	TRBV7-9	15	TRBJ2-5	many	CASSPGQAFQETQYF	TGTGCCAGCAGCCCGGGACAGGCGTTCCAAGAGACCCAGTACTTC
TRBD2	TRBV5-8	15	TRBJ2-5	NA	CASSTLAPEGETQYF	TGTGCCAGCAGCACACTAGCGCCCGAGGGTGAGACCCAGTACTTC